A single sample gave rise to the 11 T cell receptor beta chains below, sequenced in a study of shared clonotypes between healthy human individuals. The data were produced by immunoSEQ multiplex PCR, yet TCRdb's version contains in-frame clones alone and is incomplete. The table shows some 2 million clones, with 85% to 95% occurring only once. Sequencing was performed on naive CD4+ T cells sorted from blood. Sample subset: CD45RA+ positively selected. The receptors here all came from a man aged 18 to 30 in good health.

The chain links TRBV5-4 to TRBJ2-1; 11 bases match TRBD2. After removal of 0 bases from V and 9 bases from J, the junction contained 5 bases not matched to a gene. This CDR3 region has 15 residues. The germline V gene has CDR1 SGHNT and CDR2 YYREEE (reference sequence). The CDR3 reads CASSLGLAGLVEQFF. DNA for the CDR3: TGTGCCAGCAGCTTGGGACTAGCGGGATTGGTTGAGCAGTTCTTC.

In its sample, this clone was seen once. The rearrangement links TRBV28 to TRBJ1-4; 7 nucleotides align to TRBD1. CDR1 is MDHEN and CDR2 is SYDVKM in the germline V gene. The CDR3 sequence is 12 residues long. Germline trimming cut 7 bases from V and 6 bases from J; bases unmatched to any gene: 2. CDR3 DNA: TGTGCCAGCACGACAGGGTATGAAAAACTGTTTTTT. It translates to CASTTGYEKLFF.

As to this clone: No conserved phenylalanine or tryptophan ends this CDR3, so it is likely a read error. This chain joins TRBV28 and TRBJ2-3; D remains unclear. V lost 5 bases and J lost 11, with 17 bases in between. The CDR3 runs to 13 residues. Looked up from germline, CDR1 is MDHEN and CDR2 is SYDVKM. The CDR3 nucleotides are TGTGCCAGCAGTGGGTCCCAGGTCCCCCAGCAGTATCTT. This sequence encodes CASSGSQVPQQYL.

This clone was counted a single time. The chain joins TRBV18 to TRBJ2-1, with no clear D. The germline V gene encodes CDR1 KGHSH and CDR2 LQKENI. The CDR3 sequence is 12 residues long. V gave up 6 bases and J gave up 8 bases, with 11 bases separating them. CDR3 DNA sequence: TGTGCCAGCTCCGCCGTGGGTGATGAGCAGTTCTTC. This sequence encodes CASSAVGDEQFF.

The chain couples TRBV30 to TRBJ2-7, with 10 bases fitting TRBD2. The V and J ends lost 6 bases and 5 bases, in that order; junction bases with no gene match: 16. The V gene's germline CDR1 is GTSNPN and CDR2 SVGIG (reference sequence). The CDR3 contains 16 residues. The CDR3 region is CACSRVPSGSNHEQYF. The DNA for the CDR3 is TGTGCCTGCTCCCGAGTACCTAGCGGGAGCAACCACGAGCAGTACTTC.

CDR3 nucleotides: TGTGCCAGCAGCCCAACCGGTAGGAATTCACCCCTCCACTTT. Translating gives CASSPTGRNSPLHF. V is TRBV27 and J is TRBJ1-6, with no clear D. Germline V gives CDR1 MNHEY, CDR2 SMNVEV (reference sequence). The CDR3 is made up of 14 amino acids. Trimming took 6 bases from V and 7 from J, leaving 13 bases between them.

The count of this clone is one. The chain employs TRBV5-4 and TRBJ2-1; 13 bases align to TRBD2. Looked up from germline, CDR1 is SGHNT and CDR2 is YYREEE (reference sequence). CDR3 size: 17 residues. V gave up 4 bases and J gave up 0 bases; unmatched junction bases: 4. CDR3 in DNA: TGTGCCAGCAGCCGGACTAGCGGGGGCCGCTCCTACAATGAGCAGTTCTTC. It translates to CASSRTSGGRSYNEQFF.

This clone appeared a single time. The same CDR3 arises from other DNA sequences in this sample as well. The V gene is TRBV14, the J gene TRBJ2-5; no reliable D call. CDR1 is SGHDN and CDR2 is FVKESK in the germline V gene. V lost 3 bases and J lost 5, with 4 bases in between. CDR3 length: 11 amino acids. CDR3 residues: CASSQFETQYF. The CDR3 coding sequence is TGTGCCAGCAGCCAGTTCGAGACCCAGTACTTC.

The J gene is TRBJ1-2, the V gene TRBV9; D remains unclear. V was pared by 4 bases and J by 4 bases, with 5 bases between. The length of the CDR3 is 11 residues. Germline CDR1 is SGDLS and CDR2 is YYNGEE. The CDR3 region is CASSSAYGYTF. For the CDR3, the DNA is TGTGCCAGCAGCTCCGCCTATGGCTACACCTTC.

The chain has TRBV5-4 and TRBJ2-7; possibly TRBD1 or TRBD2 for D (6 bases each). Between the trimmed V and J ends, which lost 4 bases and 6 bases, there was a span of 17 bases. The CDR3 runs 14 residues. CDR1 SGHNT and CDR2 YYREEE come from the germline V gene (reference sequence). This chain's CDR3 is CASSLGGLLGEQYF. CDR3 DNA: TGTGCCAGCAGCCTGGGGGGCCTCCTCGGCGAGCAGTACTTC.

The chain combines TRBV28 with TRBJ1-2; TRBD1 matches at 8 bases. Trimming removed 3 bases from V and 4 bases from J; junction bases left unmatched: 4. Per the germline V gene, CDR1 is MDHEN and CDR2 is SYDVKM. The CDR3 is made up of 14 amino acids. CDR3 DNA sequence: TGTGCCAGCAGTTTCTGGACAGGGAGCTATGGCTACACCTTC. Translation: CASSFWTGSYGYTF.